A single sample gave rise to the 16 T cell receptor beta chains below, sequenced in a study of human T cells and chemical hapten exposure. TCRdb recomputed calls from the RACE reads with MiXCR, one row per CDR3 protein. The table records approximately 91,000 distinct CDR3 sequences, roughly 10% of them present only once. Time point described: patch test 2, 6 weeks after DPC sensitization. The treatment is: therapeutic diphenylcyclopropenone sensitization with weekly scalp DPC. The material sequenced was whole blood, taken in connection with sensitization to the hapten diphenylcyclopropenone (DPC). The receptors stem from a man aged 18 to 29 with alopecia areata. Some clones in this sample may be carry-over from other donors' samples.

The rearrangement joins TRBV5-5 to TRBJ1-1; D not certain. The CDR3 runs 14 residues. The germline V and J ends were trimmed by 1 base and 4 bases, with 11 bases remaining between them. Looked up from germline, CDR1 is SGHKS and CDR2 is YYEKEE (reference sequence). The CDR3 DNA sequence: TGTGCCAGCAGCTTGTCCGACGGGCTCACTGAAGCTTTCTTT. Its protein is CASSLSDGLTEAFF.

The sample holds a few counts of this clonotype. This sequence joins TRBV16 and TRBJ1-5; D is ambiguous. In germline, CDR1 is KGHSY, CDR2 FQNENV. CDR3 size: 19 residues. Trimming shortened V by 1 base and J by 2 bases, and 21 bases separated the two germline ends. The CDR3 nucleotides are TGTGCCAGCAGCCAATTAAGGGTTTATGGAGGAATCGGCAATCAGCCCCAGCATTTT. Translated, it gives CASSQLRVYGGIGNQPQHF.

The rearrangement uses TRBV7-9 and TRBJ2-5, with 7 bases fitting TRBD1. The CDR3 covers 14 residues. Germline CDR1 and CDR2: SEHNR and FQNEAQ (reference sequence). J lost 4 bases, V lost 4 bases, and 6 bases had no gene match. The CDR3 is CASSSYRGRETQYF. The CDR3 DNA is TGTGCCAGCAGCTCATACAGGGGACGAGAGACCCAGTACTTC.

This clonotype was counted only a few times. CDR3 in DNA: TGTGCCAGCAGCTTAAGGACGGGTCCCCCTGAGCAGTTCTTC. Residues: CASSLRTGPPEQFF. The chain employs TRBV7-9 and TRBJ2-1; D is ambiguous. The CDR3 runs 14 residues. The ends were cut back, 2 bases at V and 9 bases at J, with 14 bases in the middle. The germline CDR1 and CDR2 sequences are SEHNR and FQNEAQ (reference sequence).

The gene calls are TRBV4-1 and TRBJ2-3; a weak D match, TRBD1 (6 bases). CDR1 and CDR2 from the germline V gene are MGHRA and YSYEKL. The CDR3 loop spans 15 amino acids. V was clipped by 4 bases and J by 4 bases, with 15 bases between them. CDR3 nucleotides: TGCGCCAGCAGCCGACAGGACCTCAGCCCAGATACGCAGTATTTT. It yields the protein CASSRQDLSPDTQYF.

The sample holds many counts of this clonotype. CDR3 residues: CASSFNRVRETQYF. The CDR3 nucleotides are TGTGCCAGCAGCTTTAACCGGGTGCGAGAGACCCAGTACTTC. J is TRBJ2-5 and V is TRBV11-2, with D uncertain. Germline V gene data show CDR1 as SGHAT and CDR2 as FQNNGV. Trimming pared 3 bases from V and 4 bases from J, leaving 12 bases between. This CDR3 has 14 residues. Full variable domain (missing parts from reference TRBV11-2 and TRBJ2-5): EAGVAQSPRYKIIEKRQSVAFWCNPISGHATLYWYQQILGQGPKLLIQFQNNGVVDDSQLPKDRFSAERLKGVDSTLKIQPAKLEDSAVYLCASSFNRVRETQYFGPGTRLLVL.

This clonotype was counted ten times or more. This chain connects TRBV7-3 to TRBJ2-7; D is possibly TRBD1 or TRBD2 (5 bases each). The V end lost 2 bases, the J end lost 9 bases, and 14 bases lay between the germline ends. The CDR3 has 13 amino acids. CDR1 and CDR2 from the germline V gene are SGHTA and FQGTGA. The CDR3 spells CASSLLRGDAQYF. The CDR3 bases are TGTGCCAGCAGCTTACTAAGGGGAGATGCGCAGTACTTC.

This clonotype was observed many times. The V call is TRBV7-3, the J call TRBJ2-5; weak D call: TRBD2 (5 bases). The V gene lost 4 bases and the J gene lost 1 base, with 7 bases spanning the gap. CDR3 size: 13 residues. The germline CDR1 and CDR2 sequences are SGHTA and FQGTGA. CDR3 loop: CASSSDSQETQYF. The DNA of the CDR3 is TGTGCCAGCAGCTCGGACTCCCAAGAGACCCAGTACTTC. Combining the CDR3 with reference TRBV7-3 and TRBJ2-5 gives the whole variable domain GAGVSQTPSNKVTEKGKYVELRCDPISGHTALYWYRQSLGQGPEFLIYFQGTGAADDSGLPNDRFFAVRPEGSVSTLKIQRTERGDSAVYLCASSSDSQETQYFGPGTRLLVL.

This chain links TRBV7-8 with TRBJ2-5, with TRBD1 matching over 9 bases. Trimming removed 5 bases from V and 3 bases from J; junction bases left unmatched: 7. Germline loops: CDR1 SGHVS, CDR2 FQNEAQ. The CDR3 loop spans 15 amino acids. CDR3 bases: TGTGCCAGCAGCACCCTAGGGACAGGGAAAGAGACCCAGTACTTC. The encoded protein is CASSTLGTGKETQYF.

This clonotype has a handful of counts. This chain uses TRBV12-3 or TRBV12-4 with TRBJ2-7; D not certain. The CDR3 runs 14 residues. The V end was cut by 6 bases, the J end by 5 bases, with 17 bases between. This CDR3 is CASSHPGITNEQYF. DNA of the CDR3: TGTGCCAGCAGCCACCCTGGGATCACTAACGAGCAGTACTTC.

The CDR3 DNA reads TGCGCCAGCAGCTTGATACGGGGGAGCTCCTACAATGAGCAGTTCTTC. Residues: CASSLIRGSSYNEQFF. The V call is TRBV5-1, the J call TRBJ2-1; TRBD2 is a possible D gene (6 bases). The CDR3 sequence is 16 residues long. V shed 1 base and J shed 0 bases, with 11 bases lying between them. Per germline, CDR1 SGHRS and CDR2 YFSETQ.

In this sample, this clonotype turned up a few times. The gene calls are TRBV18 and TRBJ1-1; D is ambiguous. This CDR3 region has 15 residues. The germline V gene has CDR1 KGHSH and CDR2 LQKENI. V was trimmed by 3 bases and J by 6 bases, leaving 17 bases between them. For the CDR3, the DNA is TGTGCCAGCTCACCGGTCAGGAGGACCTTTCCTGAAGCTTTCTTT. Its protein product is CASSPVRRTFPEAFF.

This clonotype was counted at least ten times. This chain connects TRBV6-1 to TRBJ2-3; 12 bases are a match to TRBD2. This CDR3 spans 17 amino acids. The germline V gene encodes CDR1 MNHNS and CDR2 SASEGT. J lost 0 bases, V lost 6 bases, and 7 bases had no gene match. As DNA, the CDR3 is TGTGCCAGCAGAAGGACTAGCGGGGATCTTAGCACAGATACGCAGTATTTT. Residues: CASRRTSGDLSTDTQYF.

This sequence joins TRBV5-1 and TRBJ2-5, with D tentatively TRBD2 (6 bases). Germline lookup yields CDR1 SGHRS and CDR2 YFSETQ. This CDR3 has 15 residues. Trimming cost V 5 bases and J 2 bases, with 16 bases left between them. The CDR3 reads CASRYEPGEQETQYF. In nucleotides, the CDR3 is TGCGCCAGCAGATATGAACCGGGGGAACAAGAGACCCAGTACTTC.

This chain connects TRBV6-6 to TRBJ2-5, with D tentatively TRBD1 (7 bases). The V gene lost 7 bases and the J gene lost 5 bases, with 17 bases spanning the gap. Germline CDR1 MNHNY, CDR2 SVGAGI (reference sequence). This CDR3 is built from 14 residues. Here the CDR3 reads CASTGQGGSETQYF. Written as DNA, the CDR3 is TGTGCCAGCACCGGGCAGGGGGGTTCGGAGACCCAGTACTTC.

This clonotype was detected many times. The chain joins TRBV20-1 to TRBJ1-5; D is undetermined. Trimming left V 4 bases short and J 7 bases short, with 17 bases between. CDR1 and CDR2 (germline): DFQATT, SNEGSKA (reference sequence). This CDR3 is built from 14 residues. The CDR3 nucleotides are TGCAGTGCTACGCAGCGGACCATGTTGCAGCCCCAGCATTTT. This gives the protein CSATQRTMLQPQHF.